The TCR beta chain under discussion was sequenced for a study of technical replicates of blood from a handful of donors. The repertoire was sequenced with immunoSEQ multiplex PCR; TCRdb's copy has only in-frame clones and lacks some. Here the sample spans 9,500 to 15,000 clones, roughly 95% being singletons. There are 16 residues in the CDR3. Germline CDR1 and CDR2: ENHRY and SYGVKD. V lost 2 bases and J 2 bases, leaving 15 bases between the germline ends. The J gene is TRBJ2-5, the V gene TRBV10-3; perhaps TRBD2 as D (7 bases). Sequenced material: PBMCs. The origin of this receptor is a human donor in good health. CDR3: CAISEKGGGEQETQYF. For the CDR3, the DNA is TGTGCCATCAGTGAGAAGGGGGGGGGCGAACAAGAGACCCAGTACTTC.